The sequence of this TCR beta chain was determined in a study of blood T cell repertoires in COVID-19. About the research overall: The United States, Italy and Spain were the sources of the acute and convalescent COVID-19 samples. Sample material is recorded as cDNA or gDNA derived from T cells, B-cell-depleted T cells, or PBMCs.

The data were produced by immunoSEQ multiplex PCR, yet TCRdb's version contains in-frame clones alone and is incomplete. The sample has some 530,000 clones, approximately 91% seen once. The CDR3 covers 14 residues. Germline loops: CDR1 SGDLS, CDR2 YYNGEE. Trimming took 0 bases from V and 0 from J, leaving 3 bases between them. This chain joins TRBV9 and TRBJ2-2; D gene unclear. The clonotype comes from a woman between 55 and 75 years old who had recovered from COVID-19. Sequencing was performed on PBMCs or T cells enriched from blood (not recorded which). The CDR3 is CASSVGTNTGELFF. CDR3 coding DNA: TGTGCCAGCAGCGTAGGTACGAACACCGGGGAGCTGTTTTTT.